The 9 T cell receptor beta chains below all came from one sample that was sequenced in a study of identical twins. TCRdb reprocessed the 5' RACE reads via MiXCR and lists one record per CDR3 protein. The data contain hundreds of thousands of distinct CDR3 sequences, 9% to 15% of them singletons. The same data also contributed to another study, on yellow fever vaccine responses in identical twins.

Sequenced sample: PBMCs. These receptors were taken from a woman aged 18-35 years in good health.

The gene calls are TRBV6-1 and TRBJ2-1; 7 nucleotides line up with TRBD2. Germline V lookup: CDR1 MNHNS, CDR2 SASEGT. Unmatched junction bases numbered 10, after V lost 3 bases and J lost 5 bases. CDR3 length equals 16 residues. CDR3 nucleotide sequence: TGTGCCAGCAGTGATCAAGCGGGATTCCCTAACAATGAGCAGTTCTTC. Translating it yields CASSDQAGFPNNEQFF.

As to this clonotype: One end of the junction does not line up with germline, which may come from a read error. V and J are TRBV6-2 or TRBV6-3 and TRBJ2-7; 10 bases line up with TRBD2. This CDR3 spans 12 amino acids. Germline-derived CDR1 and CDR2 are MNHEY and SVGEGT. CDR3 protein: CASSIPGLALQF. The CDR3, as DNA: TGTGCCAGCAGTATCCCGGGACTAGCGCTTCAATTC.

This clonotype was seen more than once but under ten times. This chain joins TRBV20-1 and TRBJ2-7; the D gene is possibly TRBD1 (6 bases). The V gene lost 4 bases and the J gene lost 7 bases, with 23 bases spanning the gap. Germline V lookup: CDR1 DFQATT, CDR2 SNEGSKA (reference sequence). This CDR3 spans 15 amino acids. CDR3 region: CSAKKPGHGSEEQYV. The CDR3 nucleotides read TGCAGTGCTAAAAAACCGGGACACGGCAGTGAAGAGCAGTACGTC.

This clonotype turned up a few times. V usage is TRBV10-3 and J usage is TRBJ1-2; D is perhaps TRBD1 (5 bases). This CDR3 has 13 amino acids. Looked up from germline, CDR1 is ENHRY and CDR2 is SYGVKD. V gave up 7 bases and J gave up 7 bases, with 16 bases separating them. CDR3 loop: CAITGTLKGGYTF. The CDR3 DNA sequence: TGTGCCATCACCGGGACGTTAAAGGGTGGCTACACCTTC.

The V call is TRBV2, the J call TRBJ1-4; D perhaps matches TRBD1 (6 bases). The length of the CDR3 is 16 residues. Germline loops: CDR1 SNHLY, CDR2 FYNNEI. V lost 1 base, J lost 3 bases, and 12 bases lay in between. The CDR3 DNA reads as TGTGCCAGCAGTGAAGGAAAGGGGGGTCCTAATGAAAAACTGTTTTTT. Residues: CASSEGKGGPNEKLFF.

This clonotype has ten or more counts. In nucleotides, the CDR3 is TGTGCCAGCAGCCCCCACCCCACGGATGAAAAACTGTTTTTT. Translation gives CASSPHPTDEKLFF. The chain combines TRBV9 with TRBJ1-4; D is undetermined. The CDR3 contains 14 residues. V was trimmed by 4 bases and J by 6 bases, leaving 13 bases between them. In germline, CDR1 is SGDLS, CDR2 YYNGEE.

V gene TRBV6-5 combines with J gene TRBJ1-6; D is ambiguous. Germline V lookup: CDR1 MNHEY, CDR2 SVGAGI. V lost 0 bases, J lost 8 bases, and 8 bases lay in between. This CDR3 region has 14 residues. CDR3 nucleotides: TGTGCCAGCAGTTACTCGTTCGGGGATTCACCCCTCCACTTT. Its translation is CASSYSFGDSPLHF.

This clonotype was seen only a few times. The chain employs TRBV6-1 and TRBJ2-4; TRBD1 matches 9 bases. The CDR3 sequence is 17 residues long. The V and J ends lost 6 bases and 2 bases, in that order; junction bases with no gene match: 11. CDR1 is MNHNS, CDR2 SASEGT, per germline. The CDR3 DNA is TGTGCCAGCAGGGGATCCGGGACAGGGAAGACCAAAAACATTCAGTACTTC. Protein product: CASRGSGTGKTKNIQYF.

The chain is built from TRBV29-1 and TRBJ2-1, with 16 bases identical to TRBD2. Per germline, CDR1 SQVTM and CDR2 ANQGSEA. This CDR3 spans 20 amino acids. V trimming: 1 base; J trimming: 1 base; junction bases outside the gene matches: 10. The CDR3, as DNA: TGCAGCGTTGAAGCCCCGCCGGGACTAGCGGGGGGGTCATCCTACAATGAGCAGTTCTTC. Translated: CSVEAPPGLAGGSSYNEQFF.